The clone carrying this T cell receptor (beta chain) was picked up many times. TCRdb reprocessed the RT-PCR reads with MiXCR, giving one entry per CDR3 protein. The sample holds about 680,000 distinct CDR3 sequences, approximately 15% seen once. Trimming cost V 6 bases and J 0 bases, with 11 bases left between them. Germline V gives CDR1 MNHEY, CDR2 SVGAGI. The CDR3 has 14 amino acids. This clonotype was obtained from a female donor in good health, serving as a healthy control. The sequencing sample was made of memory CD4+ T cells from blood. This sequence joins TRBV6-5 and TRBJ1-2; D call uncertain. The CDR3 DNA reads TGTGCCAGCAGGGAGCAGTTTTCTAACTATGGCTACACCTTC. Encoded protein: CASREQFSNYGYTF.